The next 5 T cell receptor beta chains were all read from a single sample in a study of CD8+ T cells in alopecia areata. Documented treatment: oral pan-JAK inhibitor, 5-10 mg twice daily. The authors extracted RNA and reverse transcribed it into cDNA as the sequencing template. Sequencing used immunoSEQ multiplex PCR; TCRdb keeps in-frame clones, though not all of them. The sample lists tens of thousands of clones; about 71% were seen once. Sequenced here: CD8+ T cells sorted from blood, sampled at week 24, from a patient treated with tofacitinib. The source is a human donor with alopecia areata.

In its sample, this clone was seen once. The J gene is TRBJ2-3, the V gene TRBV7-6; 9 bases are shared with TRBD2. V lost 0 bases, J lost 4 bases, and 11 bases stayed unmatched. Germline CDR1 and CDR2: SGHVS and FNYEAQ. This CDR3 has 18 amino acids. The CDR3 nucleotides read TGTGCCAGCAGCTTAGCGATGAAGGCGGGAGGGGAGGCAGATACGCAGTATTTT. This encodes CASSLAMKAGGEADTQYF.

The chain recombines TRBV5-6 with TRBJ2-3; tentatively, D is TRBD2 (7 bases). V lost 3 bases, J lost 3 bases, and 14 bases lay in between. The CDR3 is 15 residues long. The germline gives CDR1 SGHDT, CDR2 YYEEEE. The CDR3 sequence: CASSSQGGDTDTQYF. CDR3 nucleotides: TGTGCCAGCAGCTCCCAAGGGGGGGATACAGATACGCAGTATTTT.

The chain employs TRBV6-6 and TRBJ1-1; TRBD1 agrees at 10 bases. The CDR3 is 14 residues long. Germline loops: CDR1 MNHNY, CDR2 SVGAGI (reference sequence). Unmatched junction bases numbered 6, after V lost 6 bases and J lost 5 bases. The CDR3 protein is CASSDDRGRTEAFF. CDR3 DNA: TGTGCCAGCAGCGATGACAGGGGGCGGACTGAAGCTTTCTTT.

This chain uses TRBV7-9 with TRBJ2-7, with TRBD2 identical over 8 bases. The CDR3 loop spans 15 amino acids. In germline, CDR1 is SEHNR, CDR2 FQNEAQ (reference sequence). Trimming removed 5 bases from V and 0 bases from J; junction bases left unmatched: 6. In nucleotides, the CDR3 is TGTGCCAGCAGCCATACTAGCGGAAGCTCCTACGAGCAGTACTTC. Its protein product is CASSHTSGSSYEQYF.

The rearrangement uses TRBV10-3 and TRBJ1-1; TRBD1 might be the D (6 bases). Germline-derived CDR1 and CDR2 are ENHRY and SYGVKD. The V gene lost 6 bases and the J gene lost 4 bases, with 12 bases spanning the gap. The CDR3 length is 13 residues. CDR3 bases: TGTGCCATCAGAGGACAGTCGGGCACTGAAGCTTTCTTT. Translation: CAIRGQSGTEAFF.